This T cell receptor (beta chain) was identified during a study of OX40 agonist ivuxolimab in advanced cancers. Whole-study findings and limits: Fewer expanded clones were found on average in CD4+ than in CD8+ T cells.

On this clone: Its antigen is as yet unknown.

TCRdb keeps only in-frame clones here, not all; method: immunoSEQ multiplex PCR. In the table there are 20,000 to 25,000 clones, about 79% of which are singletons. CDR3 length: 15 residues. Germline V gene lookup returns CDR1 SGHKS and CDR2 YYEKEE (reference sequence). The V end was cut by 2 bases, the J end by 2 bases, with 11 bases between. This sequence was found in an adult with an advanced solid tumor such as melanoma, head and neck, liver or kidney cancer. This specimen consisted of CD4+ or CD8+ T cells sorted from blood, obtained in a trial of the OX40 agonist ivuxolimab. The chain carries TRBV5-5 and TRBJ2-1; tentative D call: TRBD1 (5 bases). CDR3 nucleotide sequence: TGTGCCAGCAGCTTAGACAGAGTTCCCTACAATGAGCAGTTCTTC. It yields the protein CASSLDRVPYNEQFF.